The 13 T cell receptor beta chains below come from one sample, sequenced in a study of memory CD4+ T cells and cytomegalovirus serostatus. Single viable CD3+CD4+CD8-CD45RO+ cells were sorted as the memory CD4+ T cells. Sequencing used immunoSEQ multiplex PCR; TCRdb keeps in-frame clones, though not all of them. The sample carries approximately 60,000 clones, about three quarters recorded once. The source material was memory CD4+ T cells from blood. Receptors were obtained from an adult in good health and CMV-seronegative.

The chain recombines TRBV27 with TRBJ1-2; TRBD1 is a possible D gene (5 bases). Germline CDR1 is MNHEY and CDR2 is SMNVEV (reference sequence). V shed 2 bases and J shed 0 bases, with 10 bases lying between them. The CDR3 spans 15 residues. The CDR3 here is CASSLEARANYGYTF. Here the CDR3 DNA reads TGTGCCAGCAGTTTAGAGGCCAGGGCTAACTATGGCTACACCTTC.

This clone has a handful of counts. V and J are TRBV11-2 and TRBJ2-7; the D gene is possibly TRBD2 (6 bases). V was cut by 0 bases and J by 6 bases, with 9 bases left in between. Germline CDR1 SGHAT, CDR2 FQNNGV. The CDR3 consists of 13 residues. This CDR3 reads CASSLEVGGEQYF. DNA for the CDR3: TGTGCCAGCAGCTTAGAGGTCGGGGGCGAGCAGTACTTC.

This rearrangement joins TRBV5-4 to TRBJ2-2, with TRBD2 as a possible D gene (6 bases). Germline lookup yields CDR1 SGHNT and CDR2 YYREEE (reference sequence). V was pared by 5 bases and J by 6 bases, with 11 bases between. The CDR3 is 13 amino acids. The CDR3 spells CASRREHPGELFF. The DNA for the CDR3 is TGTGCCAGCAGACGGGAGCATCCCGGGGAGCTGTTTTTT.

There are a few counts of this clone. The V gene is TRBV10-3, the J gene TRBJ1-2; D unclear. The CDR3 has 12 residues. V gave up 8 bases and J gave up 5 bases, with 12 bases separating them. The germline V gene encodes CDR1 ENHRY and CDR2 SYGVKD. CDR3 loop: CAIGRAQYGYTF. In nucleotides, the CDR3 is TGTGCCATCGGCCGGGCCCAGTATGGCTACACCTTC.

The V gene is TRBV25-1, the J gene TRBJ1-2; no definite D call. CDR1 and CDR2 from the germline V gene are MGHDK and SYGVNS. V lost 4 bases and J 2 bases, leaving 11 bases between the germline ends. The CDR3 sequence is 14 residues long. The CDR3: CASSGGHKNYGYTF. The CDR3 region has the DNA TGTGCCAGCAGTGGGGGTCATAAGAACTATGGCTACACCTTC.

This clone occurred a few times. This chain connects TRBV11-2 to TRBJ2-5, with 10 bases matching TRBD2. Trimming at V came to 3 bases and at J to 5 bases, leaving 6 bases not matched to a gene. This CDR3 contains 15 residues. CDR1 is SGHAT, CDR2 FQNNGV, per germline. In nucleotides, the CDR3 is TGTGCCAGCAGCTTCCAGGCTAGCGGGAGTGAGACCCAGTACTTC. Amino acid sequence: CASSFQASGSETQYF.

The chain uses TRBV30 and TRBJ2-1, with 8 bases that match TRBD1. The CDR3 contains 14 residues. The trim removed 4 bases at V and 3 bases at J, leaving 5 bases unmatched. Germline assignment: CDR1 GTSNPN and CDR2 SVGIG (reference sequence). The CDR3 DNA is TGTGCCTGGAAAGGGACAGGCTTCTACAATGAGCAGTTCTTC. Amino acid sequence: CAWKGTGFYNEQFF.

The V call is TRBV9, the J call TRBJ2-5; 12 nucleotides line up with TRBD2. V was clipped by 0 bases and J by 5 bases; unmatched bases: 5. Germline V gives CDR1 SGDLS, CDR2 YYNGEE. The CDR3 has 16 amino acids. The CDR3, as DNA: TGTGCCAGCAGCGTAGGGCTAGCGGGGGGGACGGAGACCCAGTACTTC. Protein sequence: CASSVGLAGGTETQYF.

The chain carries TRBV6-6 and TRBJ1-1; possibly TRBD1 for D (6 bases). V dropped 2 bases and J dropped 1 base, with 8 bases sitting between them. Germline V lookup: CDR1 MNHNY, CDR2 SVGAGI (reference sequence). The CDR3 has 14 amino acids. The CDR3 is CASSYTGPNTEAFF. CDR3 nucleotide sequence: TGTGCCAGCAGTTACACAGGGCCGAACACTGAAGCTTTCTTT.

This chain connects TRBV5-1 to TRBJ2-7; 9 nucleotides line up with TRBD1. J was trimmed by 5 bases and V by 4 bases; bases with no gene match: 7. Germline CDR1 is SGHRS and CDR2 is YFSETQ. The CDR3 spans 14 residues. CDR3 nucleotide sequence: TGCGCCAGCAGCCAAGGGGACAGGGTGAACGAGCAGTACTTC. This translates into CASSQGDRVNEQYF.

As concerns this clone: An end of the junction does not agree with germline; a read error may underlie this. The J gene is TRBJ1-4, the V gene TRBV7-7; 9 bases match TRBD1. Germline V CDR1 and CDR2: SSHAT, FNYEAQ (reference sequence). This CDR3 has 15 amino acids. CDR3 residues: CASSSRTGAREKLFF. The DNA of the CDR3 is TGTGCTAGCAGCTCAAGGACAGGGGCTCGGGAAAAACTGTTTTTT.

The chain carries TRBV7-8 and TRBJ2-6, with D perhaps matching TRBD1 (5 bases). The germline V gene encodes CDR1 SGHVS and CDR2 FQNEAQ. The V and J ends lost 4 bases and 0 bases respectively, with 10 bases between them. The CDR3 runs 16 residues. This CDR3 is CASSSYRFSGANVLTF. In DNA, the CDR3 is TGTGCCAGCAGCTCATACAGGTTCTCTGGGGCCAACGTCCTGACTTTC.

This chain uses TRBV18 with TRBJ1-1; 7 bases line up with TRBD1. The V and J ends lost 5 bases and 6 bases, in that order; junction bases with no gene match: 6. The CDR3 spans 13 residues. The germline V gene has CDR1 KGHSH and CDR2 LQKENI. CDR3 protein: CASSSTGPPEAFF. CDR3 DNA: TGTGCCAGCTCATCGACAGGGCCTCCTGAAGCTTTCTTT.